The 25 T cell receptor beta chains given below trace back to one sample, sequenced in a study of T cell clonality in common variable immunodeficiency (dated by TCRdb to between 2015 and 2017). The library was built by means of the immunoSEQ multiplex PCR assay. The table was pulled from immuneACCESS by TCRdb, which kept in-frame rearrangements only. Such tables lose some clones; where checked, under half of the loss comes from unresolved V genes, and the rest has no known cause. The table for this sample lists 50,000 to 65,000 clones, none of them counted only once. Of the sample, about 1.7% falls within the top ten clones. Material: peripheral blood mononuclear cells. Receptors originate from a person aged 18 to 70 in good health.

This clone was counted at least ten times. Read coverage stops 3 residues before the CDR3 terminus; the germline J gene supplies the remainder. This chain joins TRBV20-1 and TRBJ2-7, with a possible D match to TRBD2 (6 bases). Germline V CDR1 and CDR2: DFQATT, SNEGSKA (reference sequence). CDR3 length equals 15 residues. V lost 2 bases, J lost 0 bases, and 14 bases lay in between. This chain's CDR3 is CSARFRSGNSYEQYF. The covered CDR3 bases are TGCAGTGCTAGATTCCGTAGCGGTAACTCCTACGAG.

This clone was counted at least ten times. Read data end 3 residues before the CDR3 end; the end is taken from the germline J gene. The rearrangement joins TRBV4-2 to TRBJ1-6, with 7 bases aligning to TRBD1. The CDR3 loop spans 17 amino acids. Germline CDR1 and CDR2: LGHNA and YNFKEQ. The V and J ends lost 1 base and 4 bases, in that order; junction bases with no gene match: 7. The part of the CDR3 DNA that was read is TGTGCCAGCAGCCAAGCAGGGCAGGGGGTGTATAATTCACCC. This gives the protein CASSQAGQGVYNSP. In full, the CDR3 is CASSQAGQGVYNSPLHF.

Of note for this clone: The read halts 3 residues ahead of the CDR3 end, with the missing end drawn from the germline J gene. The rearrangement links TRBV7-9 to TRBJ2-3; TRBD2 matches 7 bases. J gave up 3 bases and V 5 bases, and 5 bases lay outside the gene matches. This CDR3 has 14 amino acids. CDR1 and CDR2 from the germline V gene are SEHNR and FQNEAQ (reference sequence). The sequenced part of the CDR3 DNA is TGTGCCAGCAGCGGGGGGGTTCTAACAGATACG. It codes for CASSGGVLTDT. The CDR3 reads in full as CASSGGVLTDTQYF.

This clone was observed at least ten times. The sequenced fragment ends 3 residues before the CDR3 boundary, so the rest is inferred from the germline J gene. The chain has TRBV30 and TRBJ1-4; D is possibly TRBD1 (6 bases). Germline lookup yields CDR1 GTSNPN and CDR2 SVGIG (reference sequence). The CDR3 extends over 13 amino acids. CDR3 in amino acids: CAWSAGQFLELFF. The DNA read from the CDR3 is TGTGCCTGGAGTGCCGGACAGTTTCTTGAA. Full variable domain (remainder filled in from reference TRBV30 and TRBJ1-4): SQTIHQWPATLVQPVGSPLSLECTVEGTSNPNLYWYRQAAGRGLQLLFYSVGIGQISSEVPQNLSASRPQDRQFILSSKKLLLSDSGFYLCAWSAGQFLELFFGSGTQLSVL.

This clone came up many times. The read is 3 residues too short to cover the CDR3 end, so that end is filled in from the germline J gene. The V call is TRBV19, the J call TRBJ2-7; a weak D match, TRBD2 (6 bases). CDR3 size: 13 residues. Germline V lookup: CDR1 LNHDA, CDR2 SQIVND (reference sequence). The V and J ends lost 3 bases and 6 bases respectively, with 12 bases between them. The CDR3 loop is CASSMAQGGEQYF. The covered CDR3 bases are TGTGCCAGTAGTATGGCGCAGGGAGGCGAG.

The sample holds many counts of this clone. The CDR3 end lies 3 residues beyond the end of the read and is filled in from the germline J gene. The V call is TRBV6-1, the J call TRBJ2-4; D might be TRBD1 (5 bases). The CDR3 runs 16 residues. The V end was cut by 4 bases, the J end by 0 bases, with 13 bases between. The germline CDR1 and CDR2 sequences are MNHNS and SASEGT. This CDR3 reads CASSGDRLIAKNIQYF. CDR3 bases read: TGTGCCAGCAGTGGTGACAGACTTATAGCCAAAAACATT.

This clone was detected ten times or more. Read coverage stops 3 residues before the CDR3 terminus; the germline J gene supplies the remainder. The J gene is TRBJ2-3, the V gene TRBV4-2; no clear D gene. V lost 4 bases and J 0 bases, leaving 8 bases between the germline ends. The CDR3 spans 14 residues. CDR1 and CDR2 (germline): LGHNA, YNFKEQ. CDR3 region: CASSPSLSTDTQYF. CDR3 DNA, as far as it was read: TGTGCCAGCAGCCCCTCCCTTAGCACAGATACG.

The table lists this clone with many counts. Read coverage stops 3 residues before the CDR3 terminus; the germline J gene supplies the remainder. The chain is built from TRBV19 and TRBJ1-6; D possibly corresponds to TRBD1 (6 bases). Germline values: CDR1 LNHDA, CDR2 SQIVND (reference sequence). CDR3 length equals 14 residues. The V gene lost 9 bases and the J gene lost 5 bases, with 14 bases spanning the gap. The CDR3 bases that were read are TGTGCCAGCGCCGGGACAATGAATAATTCACCC. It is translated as CASAGTMNNSP. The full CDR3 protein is CASAGTMNNSPLHF.

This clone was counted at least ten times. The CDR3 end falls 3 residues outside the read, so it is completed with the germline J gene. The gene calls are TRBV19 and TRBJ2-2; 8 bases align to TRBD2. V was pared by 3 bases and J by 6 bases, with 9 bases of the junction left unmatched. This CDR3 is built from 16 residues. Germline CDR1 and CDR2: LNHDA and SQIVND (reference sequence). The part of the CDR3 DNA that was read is TGTGCCAGTAGTATGGTCGCACTAGCGGTCCCCGGGGAG. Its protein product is CASSMVALAVPGE. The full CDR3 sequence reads CASSMVALAVPGELFF.

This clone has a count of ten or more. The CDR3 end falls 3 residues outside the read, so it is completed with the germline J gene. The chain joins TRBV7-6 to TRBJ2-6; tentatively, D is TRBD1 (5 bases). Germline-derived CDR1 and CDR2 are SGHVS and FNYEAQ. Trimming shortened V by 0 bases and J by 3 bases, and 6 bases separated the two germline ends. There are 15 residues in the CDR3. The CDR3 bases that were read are TGTGCCAGCAGCTTAGCGACAGTTGGGGCCAACGTC. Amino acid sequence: CASSLATVGANV. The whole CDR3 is CASSLATVGANVLTF.

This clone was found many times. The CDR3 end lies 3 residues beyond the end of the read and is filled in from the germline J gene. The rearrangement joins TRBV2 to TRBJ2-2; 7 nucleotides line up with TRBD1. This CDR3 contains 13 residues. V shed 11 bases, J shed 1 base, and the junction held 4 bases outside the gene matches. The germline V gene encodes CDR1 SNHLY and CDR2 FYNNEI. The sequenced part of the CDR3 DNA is TGTGCCGGACGGACAGGGAACACCGGGGAG. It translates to CAGRTGNTGE. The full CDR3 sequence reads CAGRTGNTGELFF.

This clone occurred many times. The CDR3 bases that were read are TGTGCCAGCAGCTTATCGGTCGGCACCGGGGAG. The encoded protein is CASSLSVGTGE. The whole CDR3 is CASSLSVGTGELFF. This chain uses TRBV7-9 with TRBJ2-2, with D unclear. Read sequence stops 3 residues before the CDR3 end, and the germline J gene provides the missing end. CDR3 size: 14 residues. V lost 2 bases to trimming and J lost 4 bases, with 8 bases between them. Per the germline V gene, CDR1 is SEHNR and CDR2 is FQNEAQ (reference sequence).

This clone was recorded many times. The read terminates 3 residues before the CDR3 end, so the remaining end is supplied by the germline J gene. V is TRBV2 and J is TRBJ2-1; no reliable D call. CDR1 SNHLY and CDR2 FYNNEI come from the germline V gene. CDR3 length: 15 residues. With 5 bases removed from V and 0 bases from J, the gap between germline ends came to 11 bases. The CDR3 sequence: CASSLDSSSYNEQFF. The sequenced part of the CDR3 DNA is TGTGCCAGCAGTCTAGACTCGAGCTCCTACAATGAG.

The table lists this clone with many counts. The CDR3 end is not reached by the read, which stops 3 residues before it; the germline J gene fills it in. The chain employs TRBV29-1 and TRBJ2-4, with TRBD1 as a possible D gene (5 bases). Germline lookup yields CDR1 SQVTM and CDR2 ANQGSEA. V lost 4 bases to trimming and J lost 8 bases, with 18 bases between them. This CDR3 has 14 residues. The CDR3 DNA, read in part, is TGCAGCGTTGGGGGCAGTGATTTTGTAGACATT. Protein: CSVGGSDFVDI. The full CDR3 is CSVGGSDFVDIQYF.

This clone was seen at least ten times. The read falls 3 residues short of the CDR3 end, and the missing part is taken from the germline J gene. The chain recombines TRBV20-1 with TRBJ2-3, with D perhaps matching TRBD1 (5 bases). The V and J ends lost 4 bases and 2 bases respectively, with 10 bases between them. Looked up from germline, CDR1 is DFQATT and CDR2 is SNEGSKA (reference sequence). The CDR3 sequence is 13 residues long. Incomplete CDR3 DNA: TGCAGTGCTAAAGGGGTGGTCACAGATACG. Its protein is CSAKGVVTDT. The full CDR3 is CSAKGVVTDTQYF.

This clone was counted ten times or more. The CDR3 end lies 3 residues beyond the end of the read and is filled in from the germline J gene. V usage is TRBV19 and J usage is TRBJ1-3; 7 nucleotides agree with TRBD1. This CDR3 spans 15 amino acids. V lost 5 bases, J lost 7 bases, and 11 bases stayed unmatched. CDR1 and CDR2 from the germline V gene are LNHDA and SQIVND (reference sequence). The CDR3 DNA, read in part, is TGTGCCAGTAGTTATTCCCGGACAGGTGCGAACACC. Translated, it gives CASSYSRTGANT. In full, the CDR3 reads CASSYSRTGANTIYF. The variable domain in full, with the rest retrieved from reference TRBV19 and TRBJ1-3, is DGGITQSPKYLFRKEGQNVTLSCEQNLNHDAMYWYRQDPGQGLRLIYYSQIVNDFQKGDIAEGYSVSREKKESFPLTVTSAQKNPTAFYLCASSYSRTGANTIYFGEGSWLTVV.

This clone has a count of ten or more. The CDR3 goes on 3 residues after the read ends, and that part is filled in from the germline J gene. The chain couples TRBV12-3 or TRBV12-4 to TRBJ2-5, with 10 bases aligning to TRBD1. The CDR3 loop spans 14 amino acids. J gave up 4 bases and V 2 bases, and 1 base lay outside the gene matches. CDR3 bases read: TGTGCCAGCAGTTTATGGACAGGGGGAGAGACC. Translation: CASSLWTGGET. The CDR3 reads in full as CASSLWTGGETQYF.

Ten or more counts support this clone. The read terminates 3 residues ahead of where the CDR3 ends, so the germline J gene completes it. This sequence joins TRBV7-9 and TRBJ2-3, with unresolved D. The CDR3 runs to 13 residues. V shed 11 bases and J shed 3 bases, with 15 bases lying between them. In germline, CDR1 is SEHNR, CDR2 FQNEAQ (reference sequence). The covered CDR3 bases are TGTGCCTCCCCTGGGCGTAGGACAGATACG. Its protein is CASPGRRTDT. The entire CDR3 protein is CASPGRRTDTQYF.

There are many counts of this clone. CDR3 amino acids: CSAREGARTGELFF. CDR3 bases read: TGCAGTGCTAGAGAGGGGGCACGGACCGGGGAG. The chain is built from TRBV20-1 and TRBJ2-2; possibly TRBD1 for D (6 bases). The CDR3 goes on 3 residues after the read ends, and that part is filled in from the germline J gene. The V end lost 0 bases, the J end lost 5 bases, and 10 bases lay between the germline ends. CDR1 is DFQATT and CDR2 is SNEGSKA in the germline V gene (reference sequence). The CDR3 has 14 residues.

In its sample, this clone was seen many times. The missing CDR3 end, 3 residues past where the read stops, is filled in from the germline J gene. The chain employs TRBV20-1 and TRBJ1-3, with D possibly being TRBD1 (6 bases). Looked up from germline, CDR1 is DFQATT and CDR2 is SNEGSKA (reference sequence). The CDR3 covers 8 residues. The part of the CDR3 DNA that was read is TGCCAGGGGCCCGCC. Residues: CQGPA. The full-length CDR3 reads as CQGPAIYF.

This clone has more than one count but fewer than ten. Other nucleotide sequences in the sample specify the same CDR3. CDR3 bases read: TGCAGTGCGTCGGGACTAGCGGTCTACGAG. Its protein is CSASGLAVYE. Given in full, the CDR3 is CSASGLAVYEQYF. The chain links TRBV20-1 to TRBJ2-7; 11 bases line up with TRBD2. The CDR3 is cut off 3 residues early in the read; its end comes from the germline J gene. This CDR3 has 13 residues. CDR1 DFQATT and CDR2 SNEGSKA come from the germline V gene (reference sequence). Trimming at V came to 6 bases and at J to 3 bases, leaving 4 bases not matched to a gene.

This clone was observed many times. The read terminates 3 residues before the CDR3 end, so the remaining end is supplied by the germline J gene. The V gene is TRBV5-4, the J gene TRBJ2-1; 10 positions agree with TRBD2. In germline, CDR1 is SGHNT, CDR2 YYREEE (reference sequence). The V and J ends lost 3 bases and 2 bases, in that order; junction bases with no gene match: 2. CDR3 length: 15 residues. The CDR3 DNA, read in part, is TGTGCCAGCAGCTCGGGACTAGCGCCCTACAATGAG. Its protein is CASSSGLAPYNE. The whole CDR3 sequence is CASSSGLAPYNEQFF.

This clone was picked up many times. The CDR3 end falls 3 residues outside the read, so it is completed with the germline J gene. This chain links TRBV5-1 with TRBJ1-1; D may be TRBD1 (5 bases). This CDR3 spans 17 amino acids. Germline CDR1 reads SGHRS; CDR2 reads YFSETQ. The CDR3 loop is CASKFLGQGGSRQEAFF. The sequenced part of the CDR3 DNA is TGCGCCAGCAAGTTCCTCGGCCAGGGAGGCTCAAGGCAGGAA. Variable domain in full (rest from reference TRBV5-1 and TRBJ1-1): KAGVTQTPRYLIKTRGQQVTLSCSPISGHRSVSWYQQTPGQGLQFLFEYFSETQRNKGNFPGRFSGRQFSNSRSEMNVSTLELGDSALYLCASKFLGQGGSRQEAFFGQGTRLTVV.

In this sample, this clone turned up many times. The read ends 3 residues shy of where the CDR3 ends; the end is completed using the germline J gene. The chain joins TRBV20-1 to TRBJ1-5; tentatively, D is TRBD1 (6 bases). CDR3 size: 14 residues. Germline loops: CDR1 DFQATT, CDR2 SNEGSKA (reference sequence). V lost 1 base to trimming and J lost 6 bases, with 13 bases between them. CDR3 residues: CSARGGAGAQPQHF. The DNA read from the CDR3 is TGCAGTGCTAGAGGCGGGGCGGGGGCTCAGCCC.

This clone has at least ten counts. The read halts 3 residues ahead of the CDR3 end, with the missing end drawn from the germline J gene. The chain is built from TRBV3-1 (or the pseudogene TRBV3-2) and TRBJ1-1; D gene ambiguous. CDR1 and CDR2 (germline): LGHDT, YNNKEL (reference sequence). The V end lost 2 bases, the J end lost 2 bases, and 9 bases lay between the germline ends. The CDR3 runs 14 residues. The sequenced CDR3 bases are TGTGCCAGCAGCCAATCCCCGGTCAACACTGAA. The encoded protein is CASSQSPVNTE. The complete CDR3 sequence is CASSQSPVNTEAFF.